This passage covers 14 T cell receptor beta chains from one sample sequenced in a study of blood T cells in healthy people across ages. Through a sample-barcoded 5' primer and a J-beta primer mix, a second PCR was run for about 6 to 11 cycles. Each CDR3 protein gets one entry after TCRdb re-called the 5' RACE reads with MiXCR. The sample carries some 750,000 distinct CDR3 sequences, 22% recorded once. What was sequenced was blood. Receptors were obtained from a man between 65 and 85 years old in good health.

J is TRBJ2-6 and V is TRBV19; D gene unclear. Per the germline V gene, CDR1 is LNHDA and CDR2 is SQIVND (reference sequence). This CDR3 is 15 amino acids long. Trimming took off 4 bases at V and 0 bases at J, with 7 bases between the two ends. The CDR3 DNA is TGTGCCAGTAGTAAGCCTAGCTCTGGGGCCAACGTCCTGACTTTC. It specifies CASSKPSSGANVLTF.

CDR3 loop: CASSRQGAGKDTEAFF. Written as DNA, the CDR3 is TGTGCCAGCTCACGACAGGGGGCGGGGAAGGACACTGAAGCTTTCTTT. The rearrangement uses TRBV18 and TRBJ1-1, with 10 bases lining up with TRBD1. The germline V gene has CDR1 KGHSH and CDR2 LQKENI. Trimming removed 4 bases from V and 3 bases from J; junction bases left unmatched: 8. The CDR3 consists of 16 residues.

The chain recombines TRBV7-8 with TRBJ2-2; D is perhaps TRBD1 (6 bases). The CDR3 spans 14 residues. The germline V gene encodes CDR1 SGHVS and CDR2 FQNEAQ. The V gene lost 5 bases and the J gene lost 1 base, with 8 bases spanning the gap. CDR3 in DNA: TGTGCCAGCAGCCGGACAGAGAACACCGGGGAGCTGTTTTTT. This codes for CASSRTENTGELFF.

The chain employs TRBV28 and TRBJ1-4, with 7 bases lining up with TRBD1. Per germline, CDR1 MDHEN and CDR2 SYDVKM. This CDR3 spans 15 amino acids. V lost 4 bases to trimming and J lost 3 bases; unmatched junction nucleotides: 5. DNA of the CDR3: TGTGCCAGCAGTTCAGGGGGTAACCCTAATGAAAAACTGTTTTTT. Protein: CASSSGGNPNEKLFF.

This clonotype was seen a handful of times. The V gene is TRBV25-1, the J gene TRBJ2-1; 10 bases agree with TRBD2. Trimming cost V 4 bases and J 7 bases; bases outside gene matches: 4. Germline CDR1 and CDR2: MGHDK and SYGVNS. The CDR3 runs to 14 residues. CDR3 DNA: TGTGCCAGCAGTGGTAGCGGGAGGAGGAATGAGCAGTTCTTC. Protein product: CASSGSGRRNEQFF.

The rearrangement joins TRBV30 to TRBJ1-1, with D perhaps TRBD1 (5 bases). Trimming stripped 2 bases from V and 3 bases from J, with 25 bases between. Germline loops: CDR1 GTSNPN, CDR2 SVGIG (reference sequence). The CDR3 is 18 amino acids. Written as DNA, the CDR3 is TGTGCCTGGAGTCAACCCCGACCATCCGGGACTCCTTACACTGAAGCTTTCTTT. As protein: CAWSQPRPSGTPYTEAFF.

There are a few counts of this clonotype. The gene calls are TRBV5-1 and TRBJ1-1, with D unresolved. V was shortened by 0 bases and J by 0 bases, with 9 bases between the two germline ends. The length of the CDR3 is 15 residues. Germline V CDR1 and CDR2: SGHRS, YFSETQ. The CDR3 is CASSLDQMLNTEAFF. CDR3 nucleotides: TGCGCCAGCAGCTTGGACCAGATGTTGAACACTGAAGCTTTCTTT.

The V gene is TRBV19, the J gene TRBJ2-5; tentative D call: TRBD1 (6 bases). The J call may be wrong; the DNA end is better matched by TRBJ2-7. This CDR3 is built from 15 residues. CDR1 and CDR2 from the germline V gene are LNHDA and SQIVND (reference sequence). CDR3 loop: CASTSSRQGPYEQYF. The CDR3 nucleotides read TGTGCCAGTACCTCCAGTCGGCAGGGGCCGTACGAGCAGTACTTC.

This clonotype occurred a few times. The gene calls are TRBV25-1 and TRBJ2-7; perhaps TRBD2 as D (5 bases). The J call may be incorrect, as the DNA end agrees better with TRBJ2-1. The CDR3 runs to 15 residues. The germline V gene has CDR1 MGHDK and CDR2 SYGVNS. CDR3 amino acids: CASSEYSSVGNEQFF. DNA of the CDR3: TGTGCCAGCAGTGAATATAGTAGCGTGGGCAATGAGCAGTTCTTC.

This clonotype was picked up a small number of times. The chain carries TRBV28 and TRBJ2-6; no clear D gene. V lost 3 bases, J lost 0 bases, and 9 bases lay in between. The CDR3 extends over 16 amino acids. Germline V gives CDR1 MDHEN, CDR2 SYDVKM. The DNA of the CDR3 is TGTGCCAGCAGTTTGGTTGACAACTCTGGGGCCAACGTCCTGACTTTC. As protein: CASSLVDNSGANVLTF.

This clonotype was counted only a few times. This rearrangement joins TRBV27 to TRBJ1-2; D possibly corresponds to TRBD1 (6 bases). Trimming removed 2 bases from V and 8 bases from J, with 15 bases in between. CDR1 is MNHEY and CDR2 is SMNVEV in the germline V gene (reference sequence). The CDR3 is made up of 14 amino acids. CDR3 amino acids: CASSLALGGQGYTF. The CDR3 bases are TGTGCCAGCAGTTTAGCGTTGGGGGGCCAGGGCTACACCTTC.

V usage is TRBV27 and J usage is TRBJ2-1; TRBD2 matches 10 bases. Germline V gene sequence: CDR1 MNHEY, CDR2 SMNVEV (reference sequence). CDR3 size: 18 residues. The J segment lost 0 bases and the V segment lost 2 bases, leaving 7 bases of the junction unmatched. CDR3 DNA: TGTGCCAGCAGTTTAGGCCTAGCGGGGGTTCGCTCCTACAATGAGCAGTTCTTC. The encoded protein is CASSLGLAGVRSYNEQFF.

This clonotype was counted only a few times. This sequence joins TRBV5-1 and TRBJ2-5, with TRBD2 matching over 11 bases. This CDR3 region has 16 residues. Germline lookup yields CDR1 SGHRS and CDR2 YFSETQ. V shed 5 bases and J 2 bases; nucleotides not matched to a gene: 8. The CDR3 DNA is TGCGCCAGCAGTCCGCTACTAGCGGGGGTTCAAGAGACCCAGTACTTC. Translated: CASSPLLAGVQETQYF.

Many counts were recorded for this clonotype. This chain connects TRBV20-1 to TRBJ2-5; D may be TRBD1 (6 bases). The germline V gene has CDR1 DFQATT and CDR2 SNEGSKA (reference sequence). This CDR3 has 16 residues. Trimming shortened V by 0 bases and J by 2 bases, and 16 bases separated the two germline ends. CDR3 sequence reads: CSARDQGRAYQETQYF. In nucleotides, the CDR3 is TGCAGTGCTAGAGACCAGGGGCGGGCCTATCAAGAGACCCAGTACTTC.